What follows are 28 T cell receptor beta chains derived from one specimen sequenced in a study of T cell repertoires in cytomegalovirus infection. TCRdb passed the reads through MiXCR, listing each CDR3 protein once. This sample carries some 940,000 distinct CDR3 sequences, roughly a third of them seen once, and the ten largest clones take roughly 12%. Antigen specificity for these receptors is unknown. The source was cultured CD8+ T cells from PBMCs, collected from culture after CMV antigen stimulation. Source of these receptors: a human donor in good health (CMV status not recorded). Some clones in this sample may be carry-over from other donors' samples.

This chain connects TRBV7-9 to TRBJ2-5; D may correspond to TRBD1 or TRBD2 (5 bases each). The V gene's germline CDR1 is SEHNR and CDR2 FQNEAQ (reference sequence). V was cut by 5 bases and J by 2 bases, with 15 bases left in between. The CDR3 is 15 amino acids. The CDR3 bases are TGTGCCAGCAGCCCACCATTTGAGGGGCAAGAGACCCAGTACTTC. Its translation is CASSPPFEGQETQYF.

CDR3 sequence (DNA): TGTGCCAGCAGTGCGTCCGCGGGGTACGAGCAGTACGTC. Translation: CASSASAGYEQYV. The chain combines TRBV25-1 with TRBJ2-7; tentatively, D is TRBD2 (6 bases). CDR1 and CDR2 (germline): MGHDK, SYGVNS. Deletions cut 4 bases from V and 4 bases from J, with 11 bases between. The CDR3 is 13 residues long.

This clonotype has a count of ten or more. The chain joins TRBV2 to TRBJ2-5; the D gene is possibly TRBD2 (6 bases). CDR3 length: 11 amino acids. The V end was cut by 11 bases, the J end by 5 bases, with 12 bases between. Germline CDR1 SNHLY, CDR2 FYNNEI. The CDR3 DNA reads TGTGCCCGGGGGTCTCAGGAGACCCAGTACTTC. It yields the protein CARGSQETQYF.

Only a few counts were recorded for this clonotype. The chain has TRBV12-5 and TRBJ2-7; 8 bases are shared with TRBD1. The germline V gene has CDR1 LGHNT and CDR2 FRNRAP. The CDR3 runs 17 residues. V gave up 7 bases and J gave up 5 bases; unmatched junction bases: 19. The CDR3 loop is CASAVTQGDRTLDEQYV. The CDR3 coding sequence is TGTGCTAGTGCCGTCACCCAGGGGGACAGGACGCTAGACGAGCAGTACGTC.

The CDR3 DNA follows: TGTGCCAGCAGCCCCTGGACAGGGGCAACTAATGAAAAACTGTTTTTT. Amino acids: CASSPWTGATNEKLFF. The rearrangement joins TRBV9 to TRBJ1-4; TRBD1 matches 9 bases. Looked up from germline, CDR1 is SGDLS and CDR2 is YYNGEE. The trim removed 4 bases at V and 0 bases at J, leaving 4 bases unmatched. The CDR3 runs 16 residues.

The chain joins TRBV7-9 to TRBJ2-3; D ambiguous. This CDR3 is 16 amino acids long. The germline CDR1 and CDR2 sequences are SEHNR and FQNEAQ (reference sequence). Trimming stripped 2 bases from V and 2 bases from J, with 14 bases between. The CDR3 reads CASSLIRARNTDTQYF. DNA for the CDR3: TGTGCCAGCAGCTTAATTCGGGCTAGAAACACAGATACGCAGTATTTT.

About this clonotype: At one of its ends the junction is not consistent with the germline gene, which may arise from a read error. This chain connects TRBV12-3 or TRBV12-4 to TRBJ2-2; the D gene is possibly TRBD2 (5 bases). CDR3 length: 14 amino acids. The CDR3 DNA reads as TGTGCCAGCAGTTTTTGGTTCAACACCGGGGAGCCGTTTTTT. Amino acid sequence: CASSFWFNTGEPFF.

The V gene is TRBV6-5, the J gene TRBJ2-3, with D perhaps matching TRBD2 (6 bases). Trimming shortened V by 4 bases and J by 5 bases, and 25 bases separated the two germline ends. The germline gives CDR1 MNHEY, CDR2 SVGAGI. The CDR3 extends over 18 amino acids. This chain's CDR3 is CASSFSPSEIADGDTQYF. The DNA for the CDR3 is TGTGCCAGCAGTTTTTCCCCCTCGGAAATAGCGGATGGAGATACGCAGTATTTT.

The chain has TRBV29-1 and TRBJ2-2; D is undetermined. The germline V gene has CDR1 SQVTM and CDR2 ANQGSEA. V gave up 4 bases and J gave up 5 bases, with 8 bases separating them. This CDR3 contains 12 residues. The CDR3 spells CSVVGGTGELFF. The CDR3 nucleotides read TGCAGCGTTGTTGGTGGAACCGGGGAGCTGTTTTTT.

This chain joins TRBV20-1 and TRBJ1-1; TRBD1 is a possible D gene (6 bases). Germline CDR1 reads DFQATT; CDR2 reads SNEGSKA (reference sequence). Trimming stripped 6 bases from V and 8 bases from J, with 19 bases between. CDR3 length: 13 amino acids. CDR3: CSASTNREIEAFF. DNA of the CDR3: TGCAGTGCCAGTACGAACAGGGAAATCGAAGCTTTCTTT.

This clonotype was observed at least ten times. The chain employs TRBV7-2 and TRBJ2-1; no clear D gene. The CDR3 length is 13 residues. Germline values: CDR1 SGHTA, CDR2 FQGNSA. V gave up 1 base and J gave up 5 bases, with 6 bases separating them. Here the CDR3 DNA reads TGTGCCAGCAGCTTAGATGGAAACAATGAGCAGTTCTTC. It specifies CASSLDGNNEQFF.

The chain carries TRBV7-9 and TRBJ2-1; tentative D call: TRBD2 (5 bases). The CDR3 is made up of 15 amino acids. Between the trimmed V and J ends, which lost 4 bases and 7 bases, there was a span of 17 bases. The germline V gene has CDR1 SEHNR and CDR2 FQNEAQ (reference sequence). The CDR3 sequence: CASSYYTTPGNEQFF. The CDR3 DNA reads TGTGCCAGCAGCTATTACACCACCCCGGGGAATGAGCAGTTCTTC. The entire variable domain, with the rest obtained from reference TRBV7-9 and TRBJ2-1, is as follows: DTGVSQNPRHKITKRGQNVTFRCDPISEHNRLYWYRQTLGQGPEFLTYFQNEAQLEKSRLLSDRFSAERPKGSFSTLEIQRTEQGDSAMYLCASSYYTTPGNEQFFGPGTRLTVL.

The genes are TRBV2 and TRBJ1-1; no clear D. CDR1 is SNHLY, CDR2 FYNNEI, per germline. V lost 0 bases and J 4 bases, leaving 9 bases between the germline ends. This CDR3 is built from 14 residues. CDR3 sequence: CASSEARRSTEAFF. The DNA for the CDR3 is TGTGCCAGCAGTGAAGCGCGTCGTTCCACTGAAGCTTTCTTT.

The chain uses TRBV4-2 and TRBJ2-5; no clear D. The CDR3 extends over 15 amino acids. Germline V gene lookup returns CDR1 LGHNA and CDR2 YNFKEQ. V was shortened by 0 bases and J by 6 bases, with 14 bases between the two germline ends. In DNA form, the CDR3 reads TGTGCCAGCAGCCAAGAGGGTGGCCAGCCCCAGACCCAGTACTTC. It translates to CASSQEGGQPQTQYF.

In its sample, this clonotype was seen a few times. The chain recombines TRBV4-1 with TRBJ2-3; D gene uncertain. The CDR3 is 15 residues long. Trimming left V 2 bases short and J 7 bases short, with 16 bases between. Germline V CDR1 and CDR2: MGHRA, YSYEKL. The DNA for the CDR3 is TGCGCCAGCAGCCAACGCTCTTCTAGGGATCATACGCAGTATTTT. It codes for CASSQRSSRDHTQYF.

As for this clonotype: This may come from a read error, since a much larger clone is one base off. The chain recombines TRBV28 with TRBJ2-7, with D unclear. Germline CDR1 is MDHEN and CDR2 is SYDVKM. The CDR3 runs to 13 residues. V was shortened by 1 base and J by 2 bases, with 6 bases between the two germline ends. The CDR3 spells CASSLFKAYEQYV. As DNA, the CDR3 is TGTGCCAGCAGTTTATTCAAGGCCTACGAGCAGTACGTC.

The chain joins TRBV7-9 to TRBJ2-3; D gene ambiguous. Trimming removed 5 bases at V and 0 bases at J, with 9 bases between. The CDR3 loop spans 14 amino acids. In germline, CDR1 is SEHNR, CDR2 FQNEAQ (reference sequence). Here the CDR3 DNA reads TGTGCCAGCAGCCCCGGGCGGAGCACAGATACGCAGTATTTT. Translating gives CASSPGRSTDTQYF.

The chain combines TRBV12-3 or TRBV12-4 with TRBJ2-3; D is unresolved. The germline V and J ends were trimmed by 7 bases and 5 bases, with 19 bases remaining between them. This CDR3 is 15 amino acids long. CDR3 nucleotides: TGTGCCAGCACCTCCGGGCCCCTCTTTTTAGATACGCAGTATTTT. Encoded protein: CASTSGPLFLDTQYF.

V usage is TRBV19 and J usage is TRBJ1-2, with D tentatively TRBD1 (5 bases). CDR1 and CDR2 (germline): LNHDA, SQIVND (reference sequence). V was shortened by 3 bases and J by 4 bases, with 12 bases between the two germline ends. The CDR3 is 14 residues long. The CDR3 DNA is TGTGCCAGTAGTATTCCCGACAGATTCTATGGCTACACCTTC. It is translated as CASSIPDRFYGYTF.

The gene calls are TRBV6-1 and TRBJ2-3, with D hard to call. CDR3 length: 14 residues. Trimming removed 1 base at V and 2 bases at J, with 7 bases between. The V gene's germline CDR1 is MNHNS and CDR2 SASEGT. CDR3 sequence: CASSEVRYTDTQYF. The CDR3 DNA reads as TGTGCCAGCAGTGAAGTCCGATACACAGATACGCAGTATTTT.

This clonotype was counted many times. The J gene is TRBJ2-7, the V gene TRBV12-3 or TRBV12-4, with D perhaps assigned TRBD1 or TRBD2 (5 bases each). V lost 5 bases to trimming and J lost 6 bases, with 11 bases between them. This CDR3 region has 12 residues. For the CDR3, the DNA is TGTGCCAGCAGTCAAGGGGCGGGCGAGCAGTACGTC. Its protein product is CASSQGAGEQYV.

This chain links TRBV7-2 with TRBJ2-3, with 7 positions matching TRBD2. CDR1 is SGHTA and CDR2 is FQGNSA in the germline V gene. The CDR3 runs to 17 residues. V was clipped by 1 base and J by 0 bases; unmatched bases: 7. This CDR3 reads CASSLVLRDYSTDTQYF. The CDR3 coding sequence is TGTGCCAGCAGCTTAGTTCTGCGGGACTATAGCACAGATACGCAGTATTTT.

Points on this clonotype: One end of the junction does not line up with germline, which may come from a read error. The chain employs TRBV6-2 or TRBV6-3 and TRBJ2-4; TRBD1 matches at 8 bases. The CDR3 has 17 amino acids. Germline CDR1 is MNHEY and CDR2 is SVGEGT. CDR3 in DNA: TGTGTCAGCAGTTTTCTGCGGACAGGGTTAGCCAAAAACATTCAGTACTTC. It codes for CVSSFLRTGLAKNIQYF.

The sample holds one count of this clonotype. The V call is TRBV14, the J call TRBJ1-1; D unresolved. CDR1 is SGHDN, CDR2 FVKESK, per germline. V was trimmed by 4 bases and J by 5 bases, leaving 17 bases between them. This CDR3 contains 15 residues. CDR3: CASSPIPHEVTEAFF. CDR3 DNA sequence: TGTGCCAGCAGCCCAATTCCCCACGAGGTAACTGAAGCTTTCTTT.

There are a few counts of this clonotype. The gene calls are TRBV7-9 and TRBJ1-1; TRBD1 matches 10 bases. Germline V gene data show CDR1 as SEHNR and CDR2 as FQNEAQ (reference sequence). CDR3 size: 16 residues. The V and J ends lost 3 bases and 0 bases, in that order; junction bases with no gene match: 4. The CDR3 nucleotides read TGTGCCAGCAGCTTCCGGGACAGGGGTCTGAACACTGAAGCTTTCTTT. Translation: CASSFRDRGLNTEAFF.

The gene calls are TRBV20-1 and TRBJ2-2, with 7 bases fitting TRBD1. The V segment lost 3 bases and the J segment 7 bases; nucleotides outside the gene matches: 8. Per the germline V gene, CDR1 is DFQATT and CDR2 is SNEGSKA (reference sequence). This CDR3 spans 14 amino acids. The CDR3 sequence: CSARGDSFGGELFF. The CDR3 bases are TGCAGTGCTAGGGGGGACAGTTTCGGCGGGGAGCTGTTTTTT.

Worth noting for this clonotype: One end of the junction is discordant with germline, which a read error may explain. The chain uses TRBV7-4 and TRBJ2-5; 11 bases agree with TRBD1. Germline V gives CDR1 SGHVT, CDR2 SQSDAQ. The CDR3 spans 14 residues. As DNA, the CDR3 is TGTGCCAACAGCGGGGACAGGGGGAGCGAGACCCAGTACTTC. Translated: CANSGDRGSETQYF.

This clonotype was detected a few times. This sequence joins TRBV27 and TRBJ1-1; D is unresolved. The germline V gene encodes CDR1 MNHEY and CDR2 SMNVEV (reference sequence). V lost 7 bases, J lost 5 bases, and 20 bases lay in between. This CDR3 spans 15 amino acids. CDR3 in amino acids: CASIPRGNLWTEAFF. The CDR3 bases are TGTGCCAGCATTCCGCGGGGAAATCTTTGGACTGAAGCTTTCTTT.